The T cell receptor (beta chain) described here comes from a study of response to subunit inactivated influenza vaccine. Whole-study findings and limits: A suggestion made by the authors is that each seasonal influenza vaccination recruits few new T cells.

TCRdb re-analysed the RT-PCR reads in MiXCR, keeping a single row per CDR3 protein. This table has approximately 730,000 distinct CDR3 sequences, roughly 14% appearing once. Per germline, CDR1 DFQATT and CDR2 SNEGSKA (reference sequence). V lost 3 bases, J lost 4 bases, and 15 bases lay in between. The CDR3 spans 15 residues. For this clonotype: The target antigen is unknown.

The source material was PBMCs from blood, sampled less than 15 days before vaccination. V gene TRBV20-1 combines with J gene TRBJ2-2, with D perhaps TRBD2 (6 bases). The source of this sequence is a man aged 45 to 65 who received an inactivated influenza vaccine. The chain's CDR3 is CSASLRGLGTGELFF. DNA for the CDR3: TGCAGTGCTAGTTTGCGGGGTCTGGGCACCGGGGAGCTGTTTTTT.